These 8 T cell receptor beta chains were all obtained from the same sample, sequenced in a study of chemoradiotherapy in HPV16-positive cancers. Clones were read by immunoSEQ multiplex PCR, and TCRdb kept only the in-frame ones, dropping some. The table has about 24,000 clones, more than 75% seen once. The sequencing used blood, collected from a patient who underwent chemoradiotherapy. The receptors stem from a human donor with HPV-associated anogenital cancer.

The V call is TRBV19, the J call TRBJ1-4; no clear D gene. The germline V gene encodes CDR1 LNHDA and CDR2 SQIVND (reference sequence). The CDR3 contains 15 residues. Trimming took 6 bases from V and 0 from J, leaving 11 bases between them. CDR3 bases: TGTGCCAGTAGACTAAACACTCCAACTAATGAAAAACTGTTTTTT. Its protein product is CASRLNTPTNEKLFF.

V gene TRBV4-2 combines with J gene TRBJ2-7; 8 bases match TRBD2. This CDR3 comprises 16 residues. The V gene's germline CDR1 is LGHNA and CDR2 YNFKEQ. Trimming took 0 bases from V and 3 from J; bases not matched to a gene: 7. In DNA, the CDR3 is TGTGCCAGCAGCCAAGATCGGGGGGGGTCGGTCTACGAGCAGTACTTC. Translating gives CASSQDRGGSVYEQYF.

The chain combines TRBV7-9 with TRBJ1-4; D is ambiguous. The V gene's germline CDR1 is SEHNR and CDR2 FQNEAQ (reference sequence). Deletions cut 4 bases from V and 4 bases from J, with 7 bases between. CDR3 size: 13 residues. The CDR3 region has the DNA TGTGCCAGCAGCTCGTCGCATAATGAAAAACTGTTTTTT. Its translation: CASSSSHNEKLFF. Filled out from reference TRBV7-9 and TRBJ1-4, the complete variable domain reads DTGVSQNPRHKITKRGQNVTFRCDPISEHNRLYWYRQTLGQGPEFLTYFQNEAQLEKSRLLSDRFSAERPKGSFSTLEIQRTEQGDSAMYLCASSSSHNEKLFFGSGTQLSVL.

The V call is TRBV5-6, the J call TRBJ2-1; 7 bases fit TRBD1. Germline V gene lookup returns CDR1 SGHDT and CDR2 YYEEEE. This CDR3 is 17 amino acids long. Germline trimming cut 0 bases from V and 4 bases from J; bases unmatched to any gene: 10. For the CDR3, the DNA is TGTGCCAGCAGCTTGGACTGGTCGGGACAGCCTTACAATGAGCAGTTCTTC. Protein: CASSLDWSGQPYNEQFF.

This chain connects TRBV11-3 to TRBJ2-7; D is perhaps TRBD2 (6 bases). The CDR3 consists of 15 residues. Germline-derived CDR1 and CDR2 are SGHNT and YENEEA. With 0 bases removed from V and 9 bases from J, the gap between germline ends came to 18 bases. The CDR3 sequence: CASSLDLRGGLWQYF. The CDR3 nucleotides read TGTGCCAGCAGCTTAGATCTGAGGGGAGGTCTGTGGCAGTACTTC.

The chain joins TRBV5-4 to TRBJ2-5; 7 bases agree with TRBD2. V lost 10 bases and J lost 2; bases outside the gene matches: 8. Germline loops: CDR1 SGHNT, CDR2 YYREEE (reference sequence). The length of the CDR3 is 13 residues. The CDR3, as DNA: TGTGCCGGTGGAGGAGCGGGACAAGAGACCCAGTACTTC. Amino acids: CAGGGAGQETQYF.

The chain uses TRBV4-1 and TRBJ2-7, with D unresolved. CDR1 is MGHRA and CDR2 is YSYEKL in the germline V gene. The length of the CDR3 is 15 residues. V was trimmed by 0 bases and J by 7 bases, leaving 16 bases between them. The CDR3 nucleotides read TGCGCCAGCAGCCAAGATCAGGCGACACAACGGGAGCAGTACTTC. Translating it yields CASSQDQATQREQYF.

The chain carries TRBV5-1 and TRBJ2-1; TRBD2 might be the D (5 bases). CDR1 is SGHRS and CDR2 is YFSETQ in the germline V gene. There are 12 residues in the CDR3. V was trimmed by 3 bases and J by 8 bases, leaving 9 bases between them. CDR3 protein: CASSSSLDEQFF. The DNA for the CDR3 is TGCGCCAGCAGCTCTAGCCTGGATGAGCAGTTCTTC.